Below are 20 T cell receptor beta chains sequenced from a single sample in a study of glioma-infiltrating T cells after dendritic cell vaccination. Described time point: after dendritic cell vaccination, including at tumor progression/relapse. Measured with immunoSEQ multiplex PCR; TCRdb has only the in-frame clones, and not every one. This sample has some 90,000 clones, with roughly four fifths found just once. Source: blood, taken after dendritic cell vaccination. These receptors all come from a human donor with glioblastoma.

The genes are TRBV2 and TRBJ1-5; no clear D gene. Germline CDR1 is SNHLY and CDR2 is FYNNEI. The CDR3 has 15 residues. Trimming took off 1 base at V and 0 bases at J, with 7 bases between the two ends. For the CDR3, the DNA is TGTGCCAGCAGTGAAGAGGAGTATAGCAATCAGCCCCAGCATTTT. Protein sequence: CASSEEEYSNQPQHF.

This clone has more than one count but fewer than ten. The V and J genes are TRBV10-2 and TRBJ2-7, with D possibly matching TRBD1 (6 bases). Germline assignment: CDR1 WSHSY and CDR2 SAAADI. V was trimmed by 0 bases and J by 2 bases, leaving 14 bases between them. The CDR3 spans 16 residues. The DNA for the CDR3 is TGCGCCAGCAGTGAGTCGATGGGGGCTACCACCTACGAGCAGTACGTC. This sequence encodes CASSESMGATTYEQYV.

The chain combines TRBV11-2 with TRBJ2-7, with D maybe TRBD1 (5 bases). V was trimmed by 4 bases and J by 0 bases, leaving 7 bases between them. This CDR3 is 13 amino acids long. Germline loops: CDR1 SGHAT, CDR2 FQNNGV. The CDR3 loop is CASSSGSSYEQYV. The DNA for the CDR3 is TGTGCCAGCAGCTCAGGGTCCTCCTACGAGCAGTACGTC.

CDR3 residues: CASSTGQGGPYEQYV. The CDR3, as DNA: TGCGCCAGCAGCACCGGACAGGGGGGTCCCTACGAGCAGTACGTC. This chain connects TRBV5-1 to TRBJ2-7; 10 bases align to TRBD1. The V gene end was trimmed by 4 bases and the J gene end by 2 bases; junction bases not matched to a gene: 6. The germline V gene has CDR1 SGHRS and CDR2 YFSETQ. This CDR3 contains 15 residues.

The gene calls are TRBV29-1 and TRBJ1-2; D remains ambiguous. CDR1 is SQVTM, CDR2 ANQGSEA, per germline. The length of the CDR3 is 13 residues. V shed 6 bases and J shed 4 bases, with 15 bases lying between them. This CDR3 reads CSVAPMGPYGYTF. The CDR3 region has the DNA TGCAGCGTCGCACCCATGGGCCCCTATGGCTACACCTTC.

This clone was detected only once. The chain recombines TRBV5-1 with TRBJ2-1, with TRBD1 identical over 7 bases. The CDR3 runs 15 residues. Looked up from germline, CDR1 is SGHRS and CDR2 is YFSETQ. J lost 5 bases, V lost 4 bases, and 9 bases had no gene match. In DNA, the CDR3 is TGCGCCAGCAGCCTTATACCGGGACAGAACAATGAGCAGTTCTTC. It translates to CASSLIPGQNNEQFF. The full variable domain, with the rest looked up from reference TRBV5-1 and TRBJ2-1, is KAGVTQTPRYLIKTRGQQVTLSCSPISGHRSVSWYQQTPGQGLQFLFEYFSETQRNKGNFPGRFSGRQFSNSRSEMNVSTLELGDSALYLCASSLIPGQNNEQFFGPGTRLTVL.

This clone was seen just once. The chain has TRBV5-5 and TRBJ2-7; tentatively, D is TRBD2 (5 bases). The germline V gene has CDR1 SGHKS and CDR2 YYEKEE (reference sequence). CDR3 length: 12 residues. Trimming removed 4 bases at V and 6 bases at J, with 11 bases between. CDR3 bases: TGTGCCAGCAGCCCCGGGGTGGGCGAGCAGTACGTC. It translates to CASSPGVGEQYV.

V and J are TRBV5-8 and TRBJ1-5, with 11 bases lining up with TRBD1. The CDR3 has 16 amino acids. V dropped 4 bases and J dropped 3; count of bases not matched to a gene: 6. The V gene's germline CDR1 is SGHTS and CDR2 YDEGEE. CDR3 coding DNA: TGTGCCAGCAGCCCACGGGACAGGGGGACCAATCAGCCCCAGCATTTT. The encoded protein is CASSPRDRGTNQPQHF.

This clone has more than one count but fewer than ten. This chain joins TRBV4-1 and TRBJ1-2, with no clear D. Germline CDR1 MGHRA, CDR2 YSYEKL. V was cut by 0 bases and J by 8 bases, with 7 bases left in between. This CDR3 has 12 residues. CDR3 amino acids: CASSQDQYGYTF. CDR3 bases: TGCGCCAGCAGCCAAGATCAGTACGGCTACACCTTC.

The chain couples TRBV5-6 to TRBJ2-7; D is possibly TRBD1 (5 bases). V was cut by 0 bases and J by 4 bases, with 20 bases left in between. Germline loops: CDR1 SGHDT, CDR2 YYEEEE. The length of the CDR3 is 17 residues. CDR3 amino acids: CASSLAIDRHPSYEQYF. CDR3 DNA sequence: TGTGCCAGCAGCTTGGCTATCGACAGACACCCGTCGTACGAGCAGTACTTC.

The rearrangement uses TRBV15 and TRBJ2-7, with D hard to call. Germline V gene data show CDR1 as LNHNV and CDR2 as YYDKDF (reference sequence). V gave up 3 bases and J gave up 4 bases, with 22 bases separating them. This CDR3 contains 17 residues. This CDR3 reads CATSRRGLFSLSYEQYV. The CDR3 DNA reads as TGTGCCACCAGCAGGCGCGGCCTCTTCTCTCTTAGTTACGAGCAGTACGTC.

V and J are TRBV19 and TRBJ1-4; 9 bases align to TRBD1. CDR1 and CDR2 from the germline V gene are LNHDA and SQIVND (reference sequence). The length of the CDR3 is 16 residues. J gave up 8 bases and V 6 bases, and 13 bases lay outside the gene matches. CDR3: CASSTEGTGRGEKLFF. The CDR3 bases are TGTGCCAGTAGCACGGAAGGGACAGGGCGGGGCGAAAAACTGTTTTTT.

This clone was recorded once. This chain's CDR3 is CASSPRLAGALTFSTDTQYF. CDR3 DNA: TGTGCCAGTAGTCCGAGACTAGCGGGGGCACTTACCTTTAGCACAGATACGCAGTATTTT. The rearrangement links TRBV19 to TRBJ2-3; 12 bases are shared with TRBD2. The CDR3 loop spans 20 amino acids. Germline V gene data show CDR1 as LNHDA and CDR2 as SQIVND (reference sequence). Trimming removed 5 bases from V and 0 bases from J; junction bases left unmatched: 15.

This clone came up once. This chain links TRBV7-8 with TRBJ1-2, with D maybe TRBD1 (6 bases). The germline CDR1 and CDR2 sequences are SGHVS and FQNEAQ. CDR3 length equals 15 residues. V was cut by 1 base and J by 8 bases, with 17 bases left in between. Here the CDR3 reads CASSLVQGPTGGYTF. DNA for the CDR3: TGTGCCAGCAGCTTAGTTCAGGGGCCCACGGGCGGCTACACCTTC.

This chain joins TRBV10-3 and TRBJ1-1; a possible D gene is TRBD1 (5 bases). V lost 2 bases to trimming and J lost 6 bases, with 10 bases between them. The length of the CDR3 is 13 residues. Germline CDR1 ENHRY, CDR2 SYGVKD. CDR3 in amino acids: CAISELGTSEAFF. The DNA for the CDR3 is TGTGCCATCAGTGAGCTCGGGACTTCTGAAGCTTTCTTT.

V usage is TRBV5-6 and J usage is TRBJ2-3; 8 bases fit TRBD2. The V segment lost 0 bases and the J segment 3 bases; nucleotides outside the gene matches: 6. Looked up from germline, CDR1 is SGHDT and CDR2 is YYEEEE. This CDR3 is 16 amino acids long. The CDR3 DNA reads TGTGCCAGCAGCTTGGACGCGGGGGGACGAACAGATACGCAGTATTTT. Protein: CASSLDAGGRTDTQYF. The entire variable domain, with the rest obtained from reference TRBV5-6 and TRBJ2-3, is as follows: DAGVTQSPTHLIKTRGQQVTLRCSPKSGHDTVSWYQQALGQGPQFIFQYYEEEERQRGNFPDRFSGHQFPNYSSELNVNALLLGDSALYLCASSLDAGGRTDTQYFGPGTRLTVL.

V and J are TRBV7-9 and TRBJ2-3; 16 nucleotides agree with TRBD2. This CDR3 spans 17 amino acids. The junction had 6 bases not matched to a gene; V was cut back by 5 bases and J by 4 bases. Looked up from germline, CDR1 is SEHNR and CDR2 is FQNEAQ (reference sequence). CDR3 sequence reads: CASSPPGLAGGADTQYF. The CDR3 bases are TGTGCCAGCAGCCCCCCGGGACTAGCGGGAGGGGCAGATACGCAGTATTTT.

The rearrangement links TRBV30 to TRBJ2-5, with 8 bases lining up with TRBD2. The CDR3 is 15 residues long. Germline CDR1 reads GTSNPN; CDR2 reads SVGIG (reference sequence). J was trimmed by 4 bases and V by 2 bases; bases with no gene match: 9. The CDR3 here is CAWSRGAGVLETQYF. In nucleotides, the CDR3 is TGTGCCTGGAGTCGTGGAGCGGGAGTATTAGAGACCCAGTACTTC.

The rearrangement joins TRBV4-1 to TRBJ2-1, with TRBD2 matching over 8 bases. V shed 3 bases, J shed 0 bases, and the junction held 7 bases outside the gene matches. Germline loops: CDR1 MGHRA, CDR2 YSYEKL. This CDR3 contains 17 residues. CDR3 bases: TGCGCCAGCAGCCAGGGCTTCGGGACTAGCTCCTACAATGAGCAGTTCTTC. Its protein product is CASSQGFGTSSYNEQFF.

The chain couples TRBV28 to TRBJ1-1, with 7 bases matching TRBD1. With V trimmed by 4 bases and J by 5 bases, 13 bases remained unmatched. The CDR3 has 16 amino acids. CDR1 is MDHEN and CDR2 is SYDVKM in the germline V gene. The CDR3 region has the DNA TGTGCCAGCAGTTCTGTGGACAGGCAGCTCGCGACTGAAGCTTTCTTT. Encoded protein: CASSSVDRQLATEAFF.